What follows are 27 T cell receptor beta chains derived from one specimen sequenced in a study of T cells after posttransplantation cyclophosphamide. The table came from immunoSEQ multiplex PCR; TCRdb's copy has only in-frame clones and leaves some out. The repertoire holds over 20,000 clones, with 95% to 99% as singletons. The sample taken for sequencing was naive CD8+ T cells sorted from PBMCs. These receptors were obtained from a man aged 35-49 years in good health, CMV-negative, and a related stem cell transplant donor.

This chain uses TRBV28 with TRBJ2-7; no definite D call. Germline CDR1 is MDHEN and CDR2 is SYDVKM. The CDR3 contains 13 residues. V gave up 2 bases and J gave up 2 bases, with 7 bases separating them. The CDR3 bases are TGTGCCAGCAGTTTACGAGTTACCTACGAGCAGTACTTC. This translates into CASSLRVTYEQYF.

This clone was picked up one time. The chain joins TRBV27 to TRBJ1-2; D perhaps matches TRBD1 (5 bases). V was shortened by 0 bases and J by 7 bases, with 15 bases between the two germline ends. This CDR3 contains 15 residues. Germline lookup yields CDR1 MNHEY and CDR2 SMNVEV (reference sequence). CDR3 amino acids: CASSLSGRVVGGYTF. The CDR3 DNA sequence: TGTGCCAGCAGTTTATCCGGCAGGGTGGTGGGTGGCTACACCTTC.

The J gene is TRBJ2-1, the V gene TRBV27; 8 nucleotides match TRBD2. The germline V gene has CDR1 MNHEY and CDR2 SMNVEV (reference sequence). This CDR3 comprises 14 residues. V dropped 3 bases and J dropped 7; count of bases not matched to a gene: 5. CDR3 amino acids: CASSLGGTRNEQFF. CDR3 nucleotides: TGTGCCAGCAGTTTGGGCGGGACTAGGAATGAGCAGTTCTTC.

This rearrangement joins TRBV27 to TRBJ2-3, with 7 positions matching TRBD2. The CDR3 sequence is 14 residues long. Per germline, CDR1 MNHEY and CDR2 SMNVEV (reference sequence). Unmatched junction bases numbered 5, after V lost 5 bases and J lost 3 bases. CDR3 sequence reads: CASSRGRATDTQYF. The CDR3 region has the DNA TGTGCCAGCAGTCGGGGGAGGGCGACAGATACGCAGTATTTT.

Of note for this clone: The junction departs from germline at one end; a sequencing error may be responsible. This sequence joins TRBV9 and TRBJ1-1, with 7 positions matching TRBD1. Germline V gene lookup returns CDR1 SGDLS and CDR2 YYNGEE. The CDR3 length is 14 residues. The DNA for the CDR3 is TGTGCCAGCAGCGCTCTGGGACAGAACCCTGAAGCTTTCTTT. Its translation is CASSALGQNPEAFF.

The chain recombines TRBV4-2 with TRBJ2-5, with 10 bases lining up with TRBD2. Germline loops: CDR1 LGHNA, CDR2 YNFKEQ. The ends lost 1 base at V and 4 bases at J; junction bases unmatched: 6. This CDR3 is built from 16 residues. The CDR3 sequence is CASSQGEREGGETQYF. CDR3 nucleotide sequence: TGTGCCAGCAGCCAAGGGGAGCGGGAGGGCGGAGAGACCCAGTACTTC.

The V and J genes are TRBV7-9 and TRBJ1-5; D is possibly TRBD1 (5 bases). Trimming removed 8 bases at V and 2 bases at J, with 10 bases between. In germline, CDR1 is SEHNR, CDR2 FQNEAQ (reference sequence). The length of the CDR3 is 13 residues. The CDR3 loop is CASGTEGNQPQHF. In DNA form, the CDR3 reads TGTGCCAGCGGGACTGAGGGCAATCAGCCCCAGCATTTT.

This chain's CDR3 is CASSPPPGPERDTQYF. The CDR3 DNA sequence: TGTGCCAGCAGTCCCCCCCCAGGCCCCGAACGGGATACGCAGTATTTT. V usage is TRBV27 and J usage is TRBJ2-3, with D unresolved. The germline V gene encodes CDR1 MNHEY and CDR2 SMNVEV (reference sequence). Trimming took 5 bases from V and 6 from J, leaving 21 bases between them. The CDR3 has 16 residues.

With regard to this clone: Its ends do not fully match the called genes, so a read error is possible. V gene TRBV4-1 combines with J gene TRBJ1-5, with 8 bases matching TRBD1. From germline, CDR1 is MGHRA and CDR2 YSYEKL. The CDR3 length is 15 residues. The CDR3 DNA follows: TGTACCAGCAGCCAGGGGGCGGAGAGCAATCAGCCCCAGCATTTT. Translation gives CTSSQGAESNQPQHF.

The chain uses TRBV28 and TRBJ1-1; D gene uncertain. Trimming removed 5 bases from V and 2 bases from J, with 12 bases in between. The CDR3 consists of 14 residues. The germline CDR1 and CDR2 sequences are MDHEN and SYDVKM. CDR3 coding DNA: TGTGCCAGCAGTCCTAGGACGGGAAACACTGAAGCTTTCTTT. It specifies CASSPRTGNTEAFF.

The genes are TRBV5-1 and TRBJ2-7, with D possibly TRBD1 on 5 matching bases. CDR3 length: 15 residues. Trimming cost V 0 bases and J 1 base, with 11 bases left between them. Germline V gene lookup returns CDR1 SGHRS and CDR2 YFSETQ. CDR3 coding DNA: TGCGCCAGCAGCTTGGGGGGCTTCAGTTCCTACGAGCAGTACTTC. Its translation: CASSLGGFSSYEQYF. The whole variable domain, remainder taken from reference TRBV5-1 and TRBJ2-7, is KAGVTQTPRYLIKTRGQQVTLSCSPISGHRSVSWYQQTPGQGLQFLFEYFSETQRNKGNFPGRFSGRQFSNSRSEMNVSTLELGDSALYLCASSLGGFSSYEQYFGPGTRLTVT.

The gene calls are TRBV4-2 and TRBJ2-1; TRBD2 agrees at 7 bases. The germline V gene has CDR1 LGHNA and CDR2 YNFKEQ. The CDR3 is made up of 16 amino acids. V gave up 0 bases and J gave up 6 bases; unmatched junction bases: 8. CDR3 amino acids: CASSQDGGSGFNEQFF. CDR3 nucleotides: TGTGCCAGCAGCCAAGATGGTGGTAGCGGGTTCAATGAGCAGTTCTTC.

The V and J genes are TRBV7-3 and TRBJ2-2; TRBD2 aligns across 13 bases. The germline CDR1 and CDR2 sequences are SGHTA and FQGTGA. The V gene end was trimmed by 5 bases and the J gene end by 6 bases; junction bases not matched to a gene: 9. The CDR3 is 17 amino acids. CDR3 amino acids: CASSTAGTSGNPGELFF. CDR3 DNA sequence: TGTGCCAGCAGCACCGCCGGGACTAGCGGGAATCCCGGGGAGCTGTTTTTT.

The rearrangement uses TRBV5-6 and TRBJ2-7; the match to TRBD2 covers 10 bases. The CDR3 is made up of 16 amino acids. Trimming at V came to 3 bases and at J to 5 bases, leaving 11 bases not matched to a gene. CDR1 and CDR2 from the germline V gene are SGHDT and YYEEEE. CDR3 amino acids: CASSWGPSGSAHEQYF. The CDR3 DNA sequence: TGTGCCAGCAGCTGGGGGCCTAGCGGGAGTGCCCACGAGCAGTACTTC.

The chain couples TRBV9 to TRBJ1-4; TRBD1 matches 7 bases. Germline loops: CDR1 SGDLS, CDR2 YYNGEE. V lost 0 bases to trimming and J lost 0 bases; unmatched junction nucleotides: 5. The CDR3 sequence is 17 residues long. The CDR3 loop reads CASSVEGGFATNEKLFF. In nucleotides, the CDR3 is TGTGCCAGCAGCGTAGAAGGGGGCTTTGCAACTAATGAAAAACTGTTTTTT.

V usage is TRBV27 and J usage is TRBJ2-3; TRBD2 might be the D (5 bases). Germline V gives CDR1 MNHEY, CDR2 SMNVEV (reference sequence). Deletions cut 5 bases from V and 3 bases from J, with 15 bases between. CDR3 length: 15 amino acids. CDR3: CASSPNPRGTDTQYF. CDR3 in DNA: TGTGCCAGCAGTCCTAACCCCAGAGGGACAGATACGCAGTATTTT.

This clone appeared a single time. The V call is TRBV27, the J call TRBJ2-2; tentative D call: TRBD2 (6 bases). The CDR3 totals 19 residues. V shed 5 bases and J shed 5 bases, with 27 bases lying between them. Looked up from germline, CDR1 is MNHEY and CDR2 is SMNVEV (reference sequence). Here the CDR3 DNA reads TGTGCCAGCAGTCCTCGTCCCGGGACTTCTGCACGGGGGACCGGGGAGCTGTTTTTT. Its translation: CASSPRPGTSARGTGELFF.

This clone has only one observation. CDR3 protein: CASSLSQREFHEQYF. The CDR3, as DNA: TGTGCCAGCAGTTTATCGCAGCGGGAGTTCCACGAGCAGTACTTC. The V gene is TRBV27, the J gene TRBJ2-7; 8 bases align to TRBD2. Trimming cost V 0 bases and J 5 bases; bases outside gene matches: 6. Germline CDR1 reads MNHEY; CDR2 reads SMNVEV (reference sequence). The CDR3 covers 15 residues.

V is TRBV19 and J is TRBJ2-1, with a weak D call TRBD1 (5 bases). Trimming cost V 3 bases and J 1 base, with 10 bases left between them. The germline CDR1 and CDR2 sequences are LNHDA and SQIVND (reference sequence). The CDR3 has 15 amino acids. The CDR3 DNA reads TGTGCCAGTAGTATGGGTCAGGGTTCCTACAATGAGCAGTTCTTC. Protein: CASSMGQGSYNEQFF.

This chain links TRBV6-6 with TRBJ2-2; TRBD2 might be the D (6 bases). The V and J ends lost 5 bases and 6 bases respectively, with 10 bases between them. The CDR3 sequence is 13 residues long. Per the germline V gene, CDR1 is MNHNY and CDR2 is SVGAGI (reference sequence). The CDR3 here is CASSTGDAGELFF. In nucleotides, the CDR3 is TGTGCCAGCAGTACGGGAGATGCCGGGGAGCTGTTTTTT.

The genes are TRBV5-4 and TRBJ2-1, with TRBD2 matching over 10 bases. Germline CDR1 reads SGHNT; CDR2 reads YYREEE (reference sequence). The CDR3 runs 18 residues. V dropped 4 bases and J dropped 3; count of bases not matched to a gene: 13. The CDR3 spells CASSRAPSSGSVYNEQFF. The CDR3 DNA reads TGTGCCAGCAGCCGGGCCCCCTCTAGCGGGAGCGTCTACAATGAGCAGTTCTTC.

The V call is TRBV28, the J call TRBJ2-5; 7 bases map to TRBD1. Trimming cost V 4 bases and J 5 bases; bases outside gene matches: 7. This CDR3 has 14 residues. CDR1 MDHEN and CDR2 SYDVKM come from the germline V gene. CDR3 sequence reads: CASSSFRGTETQYF. The CDR3 DNA sequence: TGTGCCAGCAGTTCCTTCAGGGGGACGGAGACCCAGTACTTC. The entire variable domain, with the rest obtained from reference TRBV28 and TRBJ2-5, is as follows: DVKVTQSSRYLVKRTGEKVFLECVQDMDHENMFWYRQDPGLGLRLIYFSYDVKMKEKGDIPEGYSVSREKKERFSLILESASTNQTSMYLCASSSFRGTETQYFGPGTRLLVL.

This clone was seen just once. The CDR3 DNA follows: TGCAGCGTGCCCTCGTTCGAGGGAGACAATGAGCAGTTCTTC. As protein: CSVPSFEGDNEQFF. This chain uses TRBV29-1 with TRBJ2-1; the D gene is possibly TRBD2 (5 bases). The germline V gene has CDR1 SQVTM and CDR2 ANQGSEA. V was clipped by 6 bases and J by 5 bases, with 17 bases between them. The CDR3 is 14 amino acids.

Concerning this clone: A junction boundary mismatches the germline segment, possibly from a read error. This chain connects TRBV4-1 to TRBJ2-1; TRBD2 matches at 7 bases. This CDR3 is built from 12 residues. Germline lookup yields CDR1 MGHRA and CDR2 YSYEKL. The CDR3 reads CASSQGEGEQLF. CDR3 nucleotides: TGCGCCAGCAGCCAAGGGGAGGGTGAGCAGCTCTTC.

This clone was found once. The chain recombines TRBV30 with TRBJ1-1; 7 bases match TRBD1. The ends lost 4 bases at V and 4 bases at J; junction bases unmatched: 9. Germline V gives CDR1 GTSNPN, CDR2 SVGIG (reference sequence). The CDR3 runs to 14 residues. The chain's CDR3 is CAWKLLSGGTEAFF. For the CDR3, the DNA is TGTGCCTGGAAGCTCTTATCAGGGGGCACTGAAGCTTTCTTT.

This clone appeared once. The V gene is TRBV7-9, the J gene TRBJ1-1; D might be TRBD1 (6 bases). V gave up 8 bases and J gave up 1 base, with 11 bases separating them. This CDR3 region has 13 residues. Germline CDR1 is SEHNR and CDR2 is FQNEAQ (reference sequence). The CDR3 nucleotides read TGTGCCAGCGCCATGACAGGGAACACTGAAGCTTTCTTT. This encodes CASAMTGNTEAFF.

This chain joins TRBV5-6 and TRBJ2-1; TRBD1 matches at 8 bases. Trimming at V came to 1 base and at J to 10 bases, leaving 10 bases not matched to a gene. CDR1 SGHDT and CDR2 YYEEEE come from the germline V gene. CDR3 length: 15 amino acids. The chain's CDR3 is CASSLPGGFGGEQFF. The CDR3 DNA follows: TGTGCCAGCAGCTTGCCAGGGGGCTTTGGTGGAGAGCAGTTCTTC. The full variable domain, its missing parts supplied by reference TRBV5-6 and TRBJ2-1, is DAGVTQSPTHLIKTRGQQVTLRCSPKSGHDTVSWYQQALGQGPQFIFQYYEEEERQRGNFPDRFSGHQFPNYSSELNVNALLLGDSALYLCASSLPGGFGGEQFFGPGTRLTVL.